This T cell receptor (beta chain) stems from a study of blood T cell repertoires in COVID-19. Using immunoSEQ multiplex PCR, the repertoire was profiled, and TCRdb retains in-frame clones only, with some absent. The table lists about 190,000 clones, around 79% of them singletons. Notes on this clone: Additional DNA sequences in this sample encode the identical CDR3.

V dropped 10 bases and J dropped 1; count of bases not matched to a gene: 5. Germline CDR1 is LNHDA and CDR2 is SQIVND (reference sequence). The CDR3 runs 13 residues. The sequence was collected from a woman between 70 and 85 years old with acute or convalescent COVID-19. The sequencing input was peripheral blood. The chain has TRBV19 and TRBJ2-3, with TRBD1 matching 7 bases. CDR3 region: CATRDRGTDTQYF. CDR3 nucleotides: TGTGCCACTCGAGACAGGGGCACAGATACGCAGTATTTT.